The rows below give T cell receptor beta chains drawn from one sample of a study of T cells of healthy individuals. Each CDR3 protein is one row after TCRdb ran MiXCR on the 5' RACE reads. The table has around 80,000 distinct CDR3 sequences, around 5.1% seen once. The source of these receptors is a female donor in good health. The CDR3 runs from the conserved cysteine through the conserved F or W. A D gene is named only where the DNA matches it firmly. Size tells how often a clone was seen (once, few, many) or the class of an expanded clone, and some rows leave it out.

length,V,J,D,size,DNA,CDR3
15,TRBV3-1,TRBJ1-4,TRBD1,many,TGTGCCAGCAGCCAAGGCCGAGGGACAGGCGAAAAACTGTTTTTT,CASSQGRGTGEKLFF
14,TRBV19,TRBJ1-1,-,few,TGTGCCAGTATCCGTGAATACATGAACACTGAAGCTTTCTTT,CASIREYMNTEAFF
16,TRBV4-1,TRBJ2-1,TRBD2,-,TGCGCCAGCAGCCAAATGACTAGCGGGATCACGAATGAGCAGTTCTTC,CASSQMTSGITNEQFF
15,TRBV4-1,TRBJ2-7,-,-,TGCGCCAGCAGCTCCCGGGACACCCGAAACTACGAGCAGTACTTC,CASSSRDTRNYEQYF
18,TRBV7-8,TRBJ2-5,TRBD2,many,TGTGCCAGCAGCTTAAGGCCGGGACTAGCGGTGACTCAAGAGACCCAGTACTTC,CASSLRPGLAVTQETQYF
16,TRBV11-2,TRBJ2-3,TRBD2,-,TGTGCCAGCAGCGACCCGGGTAGCGGGGTACCAGATACGCAGTATTTT,CASSDPGSGVPDTQYF
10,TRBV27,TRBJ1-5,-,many,TGTGCCTCTATGTCGTATCCCCAGCATTTT,CASMSYPQHF
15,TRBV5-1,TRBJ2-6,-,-,TGCGCCAGCAAGGAGACAAGCTCTGGGGCCAACGTCCTGACTTTC,CASKETSSGANVLTF
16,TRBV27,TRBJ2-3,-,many,TGTGCCAGCAGTTTATCGGGCAGCCCTGCCCCAGATACGCAGTATTTT,CASSLSGSPAPDTQYF
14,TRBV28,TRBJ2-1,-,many,TGTGCCAGCAGTTTACCTGGCACGTACAATGAGCAGTTCTTC,CASSLPGTYNEQFF
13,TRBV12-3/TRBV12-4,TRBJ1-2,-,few,TGTGCCAGCAGCTCCGGGACAACCTATGGCTACACCTTC,CASSSGTTYGYTF
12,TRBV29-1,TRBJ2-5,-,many,TGCAGCGCACGGGTCACCCAAGAGACCCAGTACTTC,CSARVTQETQYF
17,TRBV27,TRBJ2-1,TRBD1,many,TGTGCCAGCAAGGGACAGGCGCTCTCGCACCTTAACAATGAGCAGTTCTTC,CASKGQALSHLNNEQFF
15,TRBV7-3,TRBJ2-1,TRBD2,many,TGTGCCAGCAGCTTCGGACTAGCGGGAGACAATGAGCAGTTCTTC,CASSFGLAGDNEQFF
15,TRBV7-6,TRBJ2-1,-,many,TGTGCCAGCAGCTTCGAGGGGGGGGAATACAATGAGCAGTTCTTC,CASSFEGGEYNEQFF
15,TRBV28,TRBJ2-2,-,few,TGTGCCAGCAGTCTCTGGGTCGCGGGAACCGGGGAGCTGTTTTTT,CASSLWVAGTGELFF
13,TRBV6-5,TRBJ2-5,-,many,TGTGCCAGCAGAATAGCGGACCGAGAGACCCAGTACTTC,CASRIADRETQYF
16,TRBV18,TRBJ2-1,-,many,TGTGCCAGCTCACCACCCGGGGGGCTCTCCTACAATGAGCAGTTCTTC,CASSPPGGLSYNEQFF
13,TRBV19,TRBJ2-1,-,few,TGTGCCAGTAAAATCGGCGGGACGAATGAGCAGTTCTTC,CASKIGGTNEQFF
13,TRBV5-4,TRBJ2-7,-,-,TGTGCCAGCAGCTTGACAGTATACTACGAGCAGTACTTC,CASSLTVYYEQYF
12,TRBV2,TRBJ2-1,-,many,TGTGCCGGGGGGGCGGGGATTAATGAGCAGTTCTTC,CAGGAGINEQFF
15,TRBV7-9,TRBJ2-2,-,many,TGTGCCAGCAGCTTAGTTTCTAGGAACACCGGGGAGCTGTTTTTT,CASSLVSRNTGELFF
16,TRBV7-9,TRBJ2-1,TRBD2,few,TGTGCCAGCAGCTCCTGGAGTAGCGGGACATACAATGAGCAGTTCTTC,CASSSWSSGTYNEQFF
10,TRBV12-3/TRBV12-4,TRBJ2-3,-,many,TGTGCCAGCAGTATCCATACGCAGTATTTT,CASSIHTQYF
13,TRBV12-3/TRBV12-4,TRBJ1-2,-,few,TGTGCCAGCAGTTTAACCCCGGGACGCCACTACACCTTC,CASSLTPGRHYTF
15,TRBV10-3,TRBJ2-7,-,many,TGTGCCATTAGCTTAACAGGGCCGTTACCCTACGAGCAGTACTTC,CAISLTGPLPYEQYF
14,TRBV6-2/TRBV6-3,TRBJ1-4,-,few,TGTGCCACCGAAGAGGGGACAACTAATGAAAAACTGTTTTTT,CATEEGTTNEKLFF
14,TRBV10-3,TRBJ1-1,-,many,TGTGCCATCACCTCGGACGGTTTGAACACTGAAGCTTTCTTT,CAITSDGLNTEAFF
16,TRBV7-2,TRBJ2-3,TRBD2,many,TGTGCCAGCAGCCGTACTAGCGGGAGGGGTGCAGATACGCAGTATTTT,CASSRTSGRGADTQYF
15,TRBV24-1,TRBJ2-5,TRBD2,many,TGTGCCACCAGTGACCTGGGACTATATGAAGAGACCCAGTACTTC,CATSDLGLYEETQYF
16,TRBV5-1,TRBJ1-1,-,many,TGCGCCAGCAGCTTGGGGGCAGGGGACATGAACACTGAAGCTTTCTTT,CASSLGAGDMNTEAFF
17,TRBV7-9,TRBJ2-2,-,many,TGTGCCAGCAGCTCCCCCGAGCTAGCAGCGAACACCGGGGAGCTGTTTTTT,CASSSPELAANTGELFF
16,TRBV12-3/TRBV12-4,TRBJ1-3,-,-,TGTGCCAGCAGTTTAGTTTTCTACGACTCTGGAAACACCATATATTTT,CASSLVFYDSGNTIYF
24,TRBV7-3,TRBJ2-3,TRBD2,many,TGTGCCAGCAGCTTATGGTCTTCAAATGGGTTCGGGGCTAGCGGAACTTCTGGCACAGATACGCAGTATTTT,CASSLWSSNGFGASGTSGTDTQYF
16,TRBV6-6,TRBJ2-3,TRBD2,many,TGTGCCAGCGGGGGCCCTAGCGGGATTAGAACAGATACGCAGTATTTT,CASGGPSGIRTDTQYF
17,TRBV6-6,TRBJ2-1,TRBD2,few,TGTGCCAGCAGACTAGATCAAGCGGGAGTCTCGCCCAATGAGCAGTTCTTC,CASRLDQAGVSPNEQFF
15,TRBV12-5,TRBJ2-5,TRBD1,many,TGTGCTAGTGGTTCGGGACAGGTAGGCCAAGAGACCCAGTACTTC,CASGSGQVGQETQYF
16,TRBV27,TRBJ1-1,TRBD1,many,TGTGCCAGCAAGCAGTGGGGACAGGGTGAGAACACTGAAGCTTTCTTT,CASKQWGQGENTEAFF
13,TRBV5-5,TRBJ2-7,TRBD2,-,TGTGCCAGCAGCTCCGGGAGGAACCCCGAGCAGTACTTC,CASSSGRNPEQYF
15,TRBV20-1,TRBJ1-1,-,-,TGCAGTGCGGGGGACATCGGTAGAATGAACACTGAAGCTTTCTTT,CSAGDIGRMNTEAFF
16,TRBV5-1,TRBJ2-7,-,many,TGCGCCAGCAGCTTGGGGGCAGTTCGTGAATCCTACGAGCAGTACTTC,CASSLGAVRESYEQYF
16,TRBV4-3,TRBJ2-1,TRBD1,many,TGCGCCAGCAGCCAAGTGCCGGGACAGGGGTACAATGAGCAGTTCTTC,CASSQVPGQGYNEQFF
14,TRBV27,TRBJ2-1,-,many,TGTGCCAGCAGTTTACAAACGACCGGCAATGAGCAGTTCTTC,CASSLQTTGNEQFF
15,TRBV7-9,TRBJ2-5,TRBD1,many,TGTGCCAGCAGCTTTCCAGGGGGCGACCAAGAGACCCAGTACTTC,CASSFPGGDQETQYF
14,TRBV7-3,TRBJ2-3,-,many,TGTGCCAGCAGCCCTTCACCCCGCACAGATACGCAGTATTTT,CASSPSPRTDTQYF
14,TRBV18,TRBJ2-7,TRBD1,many,TGTGCCAGCTCACCACTGACAGGGGGCCACGAGCAGTACTTC,CASSPLTGGHEQYF
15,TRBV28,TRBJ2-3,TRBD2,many,TGTGCCAGCAGTCACGCGGGGGGCCGCACAGATACGCAGTATTTT,CASSHAGGRTDTQYF
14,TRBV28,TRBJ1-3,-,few,TGTGCCAGCAGTGGGGGAATGACTGGAAACACCATATATTTT,CASSGGMTGNTIYF
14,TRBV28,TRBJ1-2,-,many,TGTGCCAGCAGTTTAGCAGGGGTAAACTATGGCTACACCTTC,CASSLAGVNYGYTF
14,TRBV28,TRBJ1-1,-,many,TGTGCCAGCAGTTTAGCCACTATCGGCACTGAAGCTTTCTTT,CASSLATIGTEAFF
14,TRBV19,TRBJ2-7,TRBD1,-,TGTGCCAGTGCACCGGGACAGGGCATCTACGAGCAGTACTTC,CASAPGQGIYEQYF
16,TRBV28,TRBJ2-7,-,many,TGTGCCAGCAGTATAGGAGCCCCAGTTGTTGCCTACGAGCAGTACTTC,CASSIGAPVVAYEQYF
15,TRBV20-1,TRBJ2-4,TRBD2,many,TGCAGTGCTAGACCAATAGACAGCGGGAGGAACATTCAGTACTTC,CSARPIDSGRNIQYF
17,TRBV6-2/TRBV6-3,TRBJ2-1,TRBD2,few,TGTGCCAGCAGTTACTCGCGGGGAGGGGTATCCTACAATGAGCAGTTCTTC,CASSYSRGGVSYNEQFF